This TCR beta chain was profiled in a study of blood T cells in healthy people across ages. Study findings and constraints: Age showed a roughly linear inverse relationship with TCR beta diversity per million T cells.

The CDR3 length is 15 residues. Germline V gives CDR1 SEHNR, CDR2 FQNEAQ (reference sequence). The V gene end was trimmed by 5 bases and the J gene end by 5 bases; junction bases not matched to a gene: 9. Worth noting for this clonotype: Its antigen is currently unknown.

The second PCR ran roughly 7 to 12 cycles with a sample-barcoded 5' primer and J-beta primers. A single record per CDR3 protein comes from TCRdb applying MiXCR to the 5' RACE reads. The sample has about 780,000 distinct CDR3 sequences, less than 60% seen once. The TCR sequence derives from a man aged 80 or over in good health. Sequenced sample: blood. This chain joins TRBV7-9 and TRBJ2-3; TRBD2 aligns across 8 bases. CDR3 coding DNA: TGTGCCAGCAGCACGAACGGGGGGGCCGGAGATACGCAGTATTTT. Translating gives CASSTNGGAGDTQYF.